This TCR beta chain stems from a study of control samples from healthy donors and cancer patients. Assay: immunoSEQ multiplex PCR; the TCRdb copy retains only in-frame clones and omits some. The repertoire holds about 58,000 clones, over 75% seen once, with 9.5% to 15% in the top ten. Germline lookup yields CDR1 LNHNV and CDR2 YYDKDF (reference sequence). This CDR3 region has 16 residues. V was pared by 3 bases and J by 0 bases, with 12 bases between. The receptor's source is an older woman with lung cancer. The genes are TRBV15 and TRBJ2-1; a weak D match, TRBD1 (5 bases). Material for sequencing was PBMCs. CDR3 nucleotide sequence: TGTGCCACCAGCAGGTCACGGCAGGGCTCCTACAATGAGCAGTTCTTC. Its translation is CATSRSRQGSYNEQFF.